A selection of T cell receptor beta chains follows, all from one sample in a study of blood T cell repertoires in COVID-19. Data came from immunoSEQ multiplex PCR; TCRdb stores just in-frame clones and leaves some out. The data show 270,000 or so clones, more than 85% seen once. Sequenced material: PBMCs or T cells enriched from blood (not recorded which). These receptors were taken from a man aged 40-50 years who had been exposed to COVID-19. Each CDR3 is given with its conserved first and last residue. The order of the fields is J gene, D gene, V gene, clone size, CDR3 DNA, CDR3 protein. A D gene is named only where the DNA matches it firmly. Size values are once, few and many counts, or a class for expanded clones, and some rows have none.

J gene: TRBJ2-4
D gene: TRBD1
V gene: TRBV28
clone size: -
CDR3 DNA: TGTGCCAGCAGTTTACCCGGGACAGGGGGCGAAAACATTCAGTACTTC
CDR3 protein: CASSLPGTGGENIQYF

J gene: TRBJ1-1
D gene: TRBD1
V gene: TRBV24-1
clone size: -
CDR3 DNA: TGTGCCACCAGTGATGCCAGGGGGCGCGTCACTGAAGCTTTCTTT
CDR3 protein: CATSDARGRVTEAFF

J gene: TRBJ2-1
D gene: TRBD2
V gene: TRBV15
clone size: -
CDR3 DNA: TGTGCCACCAGCCGGAGCGGGAGTCCCCCCTACAATGAGCAGTTCTTC
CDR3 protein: CATSRSGSPPYNEQFF

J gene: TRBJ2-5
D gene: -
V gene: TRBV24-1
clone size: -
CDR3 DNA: TGTGCCACCAGTGACGTCAGGGGTGGGCGGCAAGAGACCCAGTACTTC
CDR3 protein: CATSDVRGGRQETQYF

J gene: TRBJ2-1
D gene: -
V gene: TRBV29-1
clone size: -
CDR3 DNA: TGCAGCGTCTCCCTCCGGACTGGAAAGAATGAGCAGTTCTTC
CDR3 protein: CSVSLRTGKNEQFF

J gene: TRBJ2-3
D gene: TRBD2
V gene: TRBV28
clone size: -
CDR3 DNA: TGTGCCAGCAGGGGTTTAGGCGTAGCGGGAGTTCGGGGCACAGATACGCAGTATTTT
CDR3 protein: CASRGLGVAGVRGTDTQYF

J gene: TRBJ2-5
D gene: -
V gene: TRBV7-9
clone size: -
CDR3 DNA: TGTGCCAGCAGCACCGGGCCCCGGGAACAGTACTTC
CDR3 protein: CASSTGPREQYF

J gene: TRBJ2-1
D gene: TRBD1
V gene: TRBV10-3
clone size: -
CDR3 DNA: TGTGCCATCAGTGAGTCGGGGACAGGGATTGATGAGCAGTTCTTC
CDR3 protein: CAISESGTGIDEQFF

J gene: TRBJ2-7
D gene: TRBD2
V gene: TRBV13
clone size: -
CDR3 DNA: TGTGCCAGCAGTTATAGTACGGGACTAGCGGGAGACTCCTACGAGCAGTACTTC
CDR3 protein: CASSYSTGLAGDSYEQYF

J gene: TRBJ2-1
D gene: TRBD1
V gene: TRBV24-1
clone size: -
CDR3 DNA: TGTGCCACCAGTGATTTGACCGGGACAGGGAAGAATGAGCAGTTCTTC
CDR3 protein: CATSDLTGTGKNEQFF

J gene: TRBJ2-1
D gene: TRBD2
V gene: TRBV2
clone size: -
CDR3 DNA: TGTGCCAGCAGGGAAAGGGAGGGAACCTCCTACAATGAGCAGTTCTTC
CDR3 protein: CASREREGTSYNEQFF

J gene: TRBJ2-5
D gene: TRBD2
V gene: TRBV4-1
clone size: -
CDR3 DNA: TGCGCCAGCACAACTAGCGGGAGGACACAAGAGACCCAGTACTTC
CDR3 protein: CASTTSGRTQETQYF

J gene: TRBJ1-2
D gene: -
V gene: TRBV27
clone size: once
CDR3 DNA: TGTGCCAGCAGTTTAAGCCCGTTGGCACAGTTCTATGGCTACACCTTC
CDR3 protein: CASSLSPLAQFYGYTF

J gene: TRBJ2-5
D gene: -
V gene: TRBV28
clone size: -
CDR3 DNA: TGTGCCAGCAGTTTATTTCCGCAGGGAGGTAGTTACCAAGAGACCCAGTACTTC
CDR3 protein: CASSLFPQGGSYQETQYF

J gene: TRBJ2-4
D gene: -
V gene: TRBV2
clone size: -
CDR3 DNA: TGTGCCATCGGGGGTGGGGGAGCCAAAAACATTCAGTACTTC
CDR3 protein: CAIGGGGAKNIQYF

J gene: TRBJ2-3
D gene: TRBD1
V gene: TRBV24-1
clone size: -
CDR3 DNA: TGTGCCACCAGTGATCCGGGACAGGAATTCACAGATACGCAGTATTTT
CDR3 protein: CATSDPGQEFTDTQYF

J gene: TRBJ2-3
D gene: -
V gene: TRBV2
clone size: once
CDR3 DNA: TGTGCCAGCAGGAGGGTGGACCAAAAAACAGATACGCAGTATTTT
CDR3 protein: CASRRVDQKTDTQYF

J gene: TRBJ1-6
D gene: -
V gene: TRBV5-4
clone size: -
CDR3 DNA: TGTGCCAGCAGCTTGGTAACCAGCTCCTATAATTCACCCCTCCACTTT
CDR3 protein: CASSLVTSSYNSPLHF

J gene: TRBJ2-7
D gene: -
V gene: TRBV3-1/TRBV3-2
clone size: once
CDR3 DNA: TGTGCCAGCAGTCAAGGTAAGCGGAGACAGTACTTC
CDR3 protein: CASSQGKRRQYF

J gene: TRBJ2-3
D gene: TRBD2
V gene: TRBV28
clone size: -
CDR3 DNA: TGTGCCAGCAGCCATGCTAGCGGGAGGGCCCTTTCAGATACGCAGTATTTT
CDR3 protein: CASSHASGRALSDTQYF

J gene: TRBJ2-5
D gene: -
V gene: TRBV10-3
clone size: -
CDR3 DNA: TGTGCCATCTATAACAGGCTCCAAGAGACCCAGTACTTC
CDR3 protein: CAIYNRLQETQYF

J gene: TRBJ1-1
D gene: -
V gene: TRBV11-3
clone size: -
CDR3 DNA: TGTGCCAGCAGCTTAGAAGCGGCGGGGCAAGCTTTCTTT
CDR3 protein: CASSLEAAGQAFF

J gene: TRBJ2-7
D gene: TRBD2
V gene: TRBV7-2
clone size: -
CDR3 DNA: TGTGCCAGCAGCCCGCGACTAGCGGGTGGCTACGAGCAGTACTTC
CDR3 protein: CASSPRLAGGYEQYF

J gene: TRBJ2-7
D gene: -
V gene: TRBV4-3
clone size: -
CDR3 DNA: TGCGCCAGCAGCCAAGGTCAGGGGTCTGGGTGGGAGCAGTACTTC
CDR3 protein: CASSQGQGSGWEQYF

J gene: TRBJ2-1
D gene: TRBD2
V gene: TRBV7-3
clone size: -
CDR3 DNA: TGTGCCAGCAGCCCCGAGAGCGGGAGGGCTAACAATGAGCAGTTCTTC
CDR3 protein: CASSPESGRANNEQFF

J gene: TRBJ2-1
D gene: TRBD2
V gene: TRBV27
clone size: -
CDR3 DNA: TGTGCCAGCAGGACGCTAGCGGGAGAAGGCAATGAGCAGTTCTTC
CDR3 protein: CASRTLAGEGNEQFF

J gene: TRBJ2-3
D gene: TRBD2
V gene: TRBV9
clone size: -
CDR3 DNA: TGTGCCAGCAGCTTAGGGACTAGCGGGAGCACAGATACGCAGTATTTT
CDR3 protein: CASSLGTSGSTDTQYF

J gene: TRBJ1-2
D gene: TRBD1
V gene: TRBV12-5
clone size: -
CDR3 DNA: TGTGCTAGTGGTTTACTACAGGGGAACTATGGCTACACCTTC
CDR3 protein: CASGLLQGNYGYTF

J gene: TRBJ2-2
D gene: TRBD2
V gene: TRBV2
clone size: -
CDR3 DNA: TGTGCCAGCAACATAGCGGGGGAGAACACCGGGGAGCTGTTTTTT
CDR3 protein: CASNIAGENTGELFF

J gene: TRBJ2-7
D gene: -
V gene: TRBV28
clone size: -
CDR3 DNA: TGTGCCAGCAGTTTTGGGCAGATTAACGAGCAGTACTTC
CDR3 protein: CASSFGQINEQYF

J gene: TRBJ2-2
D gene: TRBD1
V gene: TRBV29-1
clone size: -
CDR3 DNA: TGCAGCGTTGAAGGACAGGGGGCAAACACCGGGGAGCTGTTTTTT
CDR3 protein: CSVEGQGANTGELFF

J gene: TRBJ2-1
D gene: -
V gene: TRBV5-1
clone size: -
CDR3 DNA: TGCGCCAGCAGCTTGACCCGGACTATCCAGCTATACAATGAGCAGTTCTTC
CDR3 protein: CASSLTRTIQLYNEQFF

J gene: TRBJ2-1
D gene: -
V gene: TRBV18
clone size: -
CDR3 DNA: TGTGCCAGCTCACCACCGTGGCGGTTGAACTCCTACAATGAGCAGTTCTTC
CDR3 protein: CASSPPWRLNSYNEQFF

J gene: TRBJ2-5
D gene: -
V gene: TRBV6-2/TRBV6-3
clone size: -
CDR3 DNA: TGTGCCAGCAGTTACTTCGGAGAGACCCAGTACTTC
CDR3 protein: CASSYFGETQYF

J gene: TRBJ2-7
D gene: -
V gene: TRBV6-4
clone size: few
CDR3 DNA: TGTGCCAGCAGTAGTACTAGTACATCCTACGAGCAGTACTTC
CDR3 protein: CASSSTSTSYEQYF

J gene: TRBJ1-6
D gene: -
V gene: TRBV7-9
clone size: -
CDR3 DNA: TGTGCCAGCAGCTCTGGGACATGGAATTCACCCCTCCACTTT
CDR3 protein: CASSSGTWNSPLHF

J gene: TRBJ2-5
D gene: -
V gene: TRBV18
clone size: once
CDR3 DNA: TGTGCCAGCTCTCAGAATCAGGGATATCAAGAGACCCAGTACTTC
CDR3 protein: CASSQNQGYQETQYF

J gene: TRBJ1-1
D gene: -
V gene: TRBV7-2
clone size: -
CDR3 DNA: TGTGCCAGCAGCCCCCTTTTCGGAGGCACTGAAGCTTTCTTT
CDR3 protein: CASSPLFGGTEAFF

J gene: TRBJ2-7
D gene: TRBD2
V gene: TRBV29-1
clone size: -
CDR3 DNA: TGCAGCGTCAAGGGAGGGAGAGATTCCTACGAGCAGTACTTC
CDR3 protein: CSVKGGRDSYEQYF

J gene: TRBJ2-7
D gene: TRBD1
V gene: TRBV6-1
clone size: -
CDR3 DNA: TGTGCCAGCAGTGAATATGGGACAGACTCCTACGAGCAGTACTTC
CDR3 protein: CASSEYGTDSYEQYF